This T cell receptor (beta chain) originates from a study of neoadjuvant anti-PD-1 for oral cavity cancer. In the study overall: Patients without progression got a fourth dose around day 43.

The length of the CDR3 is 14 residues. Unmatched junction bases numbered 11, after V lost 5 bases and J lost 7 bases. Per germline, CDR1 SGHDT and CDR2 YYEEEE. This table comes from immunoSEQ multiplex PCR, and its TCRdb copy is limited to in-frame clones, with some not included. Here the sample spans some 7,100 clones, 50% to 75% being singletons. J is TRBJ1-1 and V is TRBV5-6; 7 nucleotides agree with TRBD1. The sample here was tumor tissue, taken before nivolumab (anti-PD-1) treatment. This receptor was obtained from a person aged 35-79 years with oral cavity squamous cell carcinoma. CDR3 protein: CASSRNRGVGEAFF. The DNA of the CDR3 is TGTGCCAGCAGTCGCAACAGGGGAGTGGGTGAAGCTTTCTTT.